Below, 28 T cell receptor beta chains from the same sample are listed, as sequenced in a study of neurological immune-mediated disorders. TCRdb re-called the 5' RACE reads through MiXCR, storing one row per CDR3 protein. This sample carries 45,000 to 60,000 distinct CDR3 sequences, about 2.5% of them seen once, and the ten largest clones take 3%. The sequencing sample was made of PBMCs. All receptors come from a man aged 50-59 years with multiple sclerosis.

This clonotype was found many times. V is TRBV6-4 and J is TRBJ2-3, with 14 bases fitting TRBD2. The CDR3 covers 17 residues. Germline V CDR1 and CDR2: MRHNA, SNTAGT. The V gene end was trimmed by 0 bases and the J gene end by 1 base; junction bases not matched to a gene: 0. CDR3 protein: CASSDSTSGGGTDTQYF. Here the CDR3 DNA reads TGTGCCAGCAGTGACTCGACTAGCGGGGGGGGCACAGATACGCAGTATTTT.

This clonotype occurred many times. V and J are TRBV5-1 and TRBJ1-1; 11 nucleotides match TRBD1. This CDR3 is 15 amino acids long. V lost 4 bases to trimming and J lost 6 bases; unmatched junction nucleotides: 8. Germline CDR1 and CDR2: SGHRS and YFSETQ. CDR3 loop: CASSHGQGALSEAFF. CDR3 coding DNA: TGCGCCAGCAGCCATGGACAGGGGGCCCTATCTGAAGCTTTCTTT.

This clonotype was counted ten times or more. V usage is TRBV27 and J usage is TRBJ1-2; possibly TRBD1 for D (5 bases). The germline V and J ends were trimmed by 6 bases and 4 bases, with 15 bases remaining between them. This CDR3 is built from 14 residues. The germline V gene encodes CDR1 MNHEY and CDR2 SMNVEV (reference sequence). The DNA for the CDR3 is TGTGCCAGCAGGAGAGGGGACGGCGGCTATGGCTACACCTTC. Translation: CASRRGDGGYGYTF.

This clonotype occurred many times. Written as DNA, the CDR3 is TGCAGTGCTAGGGACTCAGGGGTATGGGAGCAGTTCTTC. Its protein product is CSARDSGVWEQFF. This chain connects TRBV20-1 to TRBJ2-1, with a weak D call TRBD1 (6 bases). The germline V gene has CDR1 DFQATT and CDR2 SNEGSKA (reference sequence). The CDR3 is 13 amino acids. The germline V and J ends were trimmed by 3 bases and 10 bases, with 16 bases remaining between them.

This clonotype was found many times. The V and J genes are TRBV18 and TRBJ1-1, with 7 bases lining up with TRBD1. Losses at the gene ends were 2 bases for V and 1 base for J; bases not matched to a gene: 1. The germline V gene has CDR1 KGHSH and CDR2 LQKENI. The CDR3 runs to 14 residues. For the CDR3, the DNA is TGTGCCAGCTCACCAGGGACAGCGAACACTGAAGCTTTCTTT. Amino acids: CASSPGTANTEAFF.

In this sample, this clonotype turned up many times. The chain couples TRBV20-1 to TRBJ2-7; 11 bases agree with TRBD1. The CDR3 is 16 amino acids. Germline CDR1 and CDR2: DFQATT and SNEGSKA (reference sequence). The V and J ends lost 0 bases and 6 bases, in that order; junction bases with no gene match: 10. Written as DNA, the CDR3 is TGCAGTGCTAGAGACCCCACTACGGGACAGGGGGGCGAGCAGTACTTC. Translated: CSARDPTTGQGGEQYF.

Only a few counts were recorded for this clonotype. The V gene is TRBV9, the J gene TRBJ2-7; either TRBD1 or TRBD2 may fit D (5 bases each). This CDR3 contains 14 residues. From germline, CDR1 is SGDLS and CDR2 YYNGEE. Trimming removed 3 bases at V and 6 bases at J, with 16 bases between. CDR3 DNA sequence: TGTGCCAGCAGCGACGGCCTACGAGGGGTCGAGCAGTACTTC. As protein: CASSDGLRGVEQYF.

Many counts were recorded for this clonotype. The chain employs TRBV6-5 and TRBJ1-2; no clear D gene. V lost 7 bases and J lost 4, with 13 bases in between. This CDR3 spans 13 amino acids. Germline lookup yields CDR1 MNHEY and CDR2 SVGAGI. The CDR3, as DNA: TGTGCCAGCACTCCCCAGTATGGCTATGGCTACACCTTC. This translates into CASTPQYGYGYTF.

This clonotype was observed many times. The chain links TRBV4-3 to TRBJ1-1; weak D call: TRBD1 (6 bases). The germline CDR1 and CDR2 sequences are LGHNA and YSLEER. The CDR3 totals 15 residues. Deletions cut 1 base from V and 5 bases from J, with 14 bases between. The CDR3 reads CASSQGGGGGTEAFF. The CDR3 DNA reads TGCGCCAGCAGCCAAGGCGGGGGCGGGGGGACTGAAGCTTTCTTT.

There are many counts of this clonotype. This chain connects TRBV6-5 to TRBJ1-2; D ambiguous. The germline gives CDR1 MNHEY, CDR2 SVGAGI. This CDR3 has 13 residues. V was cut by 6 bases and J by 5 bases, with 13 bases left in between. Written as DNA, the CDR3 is TGTGCCAGCAGGAAAACCGGCGGTTATGGCTACACCTTC. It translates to CASRKTGGYGYTF.

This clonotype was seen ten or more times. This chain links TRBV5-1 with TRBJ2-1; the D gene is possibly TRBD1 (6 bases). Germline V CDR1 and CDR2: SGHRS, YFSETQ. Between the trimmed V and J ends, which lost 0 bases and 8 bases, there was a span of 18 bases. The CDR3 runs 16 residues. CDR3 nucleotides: TGCGCCAGCAGCTTGGCCTTAAAGCAGGGGCTCGATGAGCAGTTCTTC. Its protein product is CASSLALKQGLDEQFF.

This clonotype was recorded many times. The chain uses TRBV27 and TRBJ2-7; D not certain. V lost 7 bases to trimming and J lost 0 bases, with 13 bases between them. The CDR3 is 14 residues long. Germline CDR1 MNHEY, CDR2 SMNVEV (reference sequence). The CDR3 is CASKVGGYSYEQYF. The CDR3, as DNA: TGTGCCAGCAAGGTCGGTGGTTACTCCTACGAGCAGTACTTC.

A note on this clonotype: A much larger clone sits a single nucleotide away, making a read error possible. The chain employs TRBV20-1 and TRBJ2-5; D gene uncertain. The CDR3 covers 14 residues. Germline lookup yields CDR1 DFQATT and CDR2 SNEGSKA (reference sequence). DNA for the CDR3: TGCAGTGCTAGAGATGGGCCAGTCCAAGGGACCCAGTACTTC. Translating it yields CSARDGPVQGTQYF.

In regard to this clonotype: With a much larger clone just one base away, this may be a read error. This CDR3 is CSAPRLAHAQFF. The CDR3 nucleotides read TGCAGTGCCCCGCGACTAGCACATGCGCAGTTCTTC. V usage is TRBV20-1 and J usage is TRBJ2-1; 7 bases match TRBD2. The CDR3 contains 12 residues. V lost 6 bases, J lost 12 bases, and 11 bases stayed unmatched. Germline CDR1 is DFQATT and CDR2 is SNEGSKA (reference sequence).

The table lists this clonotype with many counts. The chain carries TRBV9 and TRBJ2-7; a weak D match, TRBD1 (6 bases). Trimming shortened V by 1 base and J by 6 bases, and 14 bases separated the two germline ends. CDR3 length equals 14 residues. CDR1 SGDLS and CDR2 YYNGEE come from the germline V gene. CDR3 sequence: CASSVSNLGGEQYF. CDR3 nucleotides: TGTGCCAGCAGCGTAAGCAACCTAGGGGGCGAGCAGTACTTC.

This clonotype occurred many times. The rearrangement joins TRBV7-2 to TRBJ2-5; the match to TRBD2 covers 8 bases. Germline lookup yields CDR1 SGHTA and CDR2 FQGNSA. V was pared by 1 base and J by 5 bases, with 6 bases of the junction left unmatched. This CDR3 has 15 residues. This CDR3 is CASSLVWTSRETQYF. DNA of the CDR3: TGTGCCAGCAGCTTAGTCTGGACTAGCCGGGAGACCCAGTACTTC.

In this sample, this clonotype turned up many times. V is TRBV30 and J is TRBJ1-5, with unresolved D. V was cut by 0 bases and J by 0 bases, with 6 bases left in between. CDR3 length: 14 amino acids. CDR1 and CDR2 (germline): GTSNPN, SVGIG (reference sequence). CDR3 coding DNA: TGTGCCTGGAGTGTACGAAGTAGCAATCAGCCCCAGCATTTT. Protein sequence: CAWSVRSSNQPQHF.

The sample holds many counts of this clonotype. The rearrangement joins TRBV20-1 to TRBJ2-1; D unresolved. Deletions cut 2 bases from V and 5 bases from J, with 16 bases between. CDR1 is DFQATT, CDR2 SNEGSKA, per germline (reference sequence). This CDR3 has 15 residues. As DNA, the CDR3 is TGCAGTGCTAGAAGGACCCCAGGCTTCAACAATGAGCAGTTCTTC. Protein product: CSARRTPGFNNEQFF.

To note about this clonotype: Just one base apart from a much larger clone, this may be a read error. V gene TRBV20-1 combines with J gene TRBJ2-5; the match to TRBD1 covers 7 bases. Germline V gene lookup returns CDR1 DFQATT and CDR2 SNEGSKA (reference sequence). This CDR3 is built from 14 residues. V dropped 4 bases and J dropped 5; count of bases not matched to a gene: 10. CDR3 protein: CSAKKRGRFETQYF. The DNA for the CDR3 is TGCAGTGCTAAGAAAAGGGGGCGCTTTGAGACCCAGTACTTC.

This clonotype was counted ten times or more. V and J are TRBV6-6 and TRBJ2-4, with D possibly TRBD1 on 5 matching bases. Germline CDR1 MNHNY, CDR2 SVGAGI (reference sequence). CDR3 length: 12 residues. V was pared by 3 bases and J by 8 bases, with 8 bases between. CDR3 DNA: TGTGCCAGCAGTTATTTAGGGGACATTCAGTACTTC. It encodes CASSYLGDIQYF.

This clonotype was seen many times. The CDR3, as DNA: TGTGCCAGCAGACAGGGGCCCGAGAACACTGAAGCTTTCTTT. Its translation is CASRQGPENTEAFF. This chain connects TRBV7-2 to TRBJ1-1, with 7 bases fitting TRBD1. The CDR3 is 14 residues long. Germline V gene sequence: CDR1 SGHTA, CDR2 FQGNSA. V gave up 6 bases and J gave up 1 base; unmatched junction bases: 5.

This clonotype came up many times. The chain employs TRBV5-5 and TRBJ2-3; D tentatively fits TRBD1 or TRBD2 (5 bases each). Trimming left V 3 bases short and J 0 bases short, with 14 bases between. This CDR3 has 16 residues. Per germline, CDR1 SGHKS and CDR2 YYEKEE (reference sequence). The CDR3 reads CASSWGTRVSTDTQYF. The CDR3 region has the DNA TGTGCCAGCAGCTGGGGGACCAGGGTGAGCACAGATACGCAGTATTTT.

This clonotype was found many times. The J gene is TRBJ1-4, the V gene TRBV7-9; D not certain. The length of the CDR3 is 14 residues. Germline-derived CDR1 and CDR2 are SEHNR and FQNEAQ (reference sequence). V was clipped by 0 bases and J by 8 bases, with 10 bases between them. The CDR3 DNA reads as TGTGCCAGCAGCTTAGCGCGGGGTAGGGAAAAACTGTTTTTT. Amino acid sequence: CASSLARGREKLFF.

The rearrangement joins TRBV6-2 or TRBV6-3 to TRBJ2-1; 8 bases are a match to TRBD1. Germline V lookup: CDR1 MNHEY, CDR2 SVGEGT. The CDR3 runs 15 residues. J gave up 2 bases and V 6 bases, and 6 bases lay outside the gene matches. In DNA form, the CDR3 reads TGTGCCAGCAGACGTGGGACAGGTCCCTACAATGAGCAGTTCTTC. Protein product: CASRRGTGPYNEQFF.

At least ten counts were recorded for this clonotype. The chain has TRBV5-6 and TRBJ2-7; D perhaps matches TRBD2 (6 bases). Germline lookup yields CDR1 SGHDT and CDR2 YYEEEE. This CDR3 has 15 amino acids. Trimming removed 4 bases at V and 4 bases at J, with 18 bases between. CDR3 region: CASSLAGFGAYEQYF. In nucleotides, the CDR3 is TGTGCCAGCAGCCTGGCGGGGTTCGGGGCGTACGAGCAGTACTTC.

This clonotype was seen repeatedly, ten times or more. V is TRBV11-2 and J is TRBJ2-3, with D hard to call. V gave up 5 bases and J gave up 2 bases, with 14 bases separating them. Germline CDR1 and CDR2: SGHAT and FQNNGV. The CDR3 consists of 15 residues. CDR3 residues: CASSPSGPHTDTQYF. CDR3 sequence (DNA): TGTGCCAGCAGCCCCAGTGGGCCCCACACAGATACGCAGTATTTT.

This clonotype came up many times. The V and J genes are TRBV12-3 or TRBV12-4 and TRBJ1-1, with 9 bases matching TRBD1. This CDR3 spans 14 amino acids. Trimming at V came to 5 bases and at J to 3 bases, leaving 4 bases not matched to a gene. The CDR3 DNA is TGTGCCAGCAGTCCTACAGGGGGCCACACTGAAGCTTTCTTT. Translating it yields CASSPTGGHTEAFF.

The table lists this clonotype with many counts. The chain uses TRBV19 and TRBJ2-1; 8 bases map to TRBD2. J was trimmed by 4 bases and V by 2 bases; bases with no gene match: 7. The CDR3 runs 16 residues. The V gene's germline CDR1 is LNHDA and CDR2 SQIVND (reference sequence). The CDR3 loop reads CASSIQPSGLYNEQFF. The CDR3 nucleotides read TGTGCCAGTAGTATACAACCTAGCGGGCTATACAATGAGCAGTTCTTC.